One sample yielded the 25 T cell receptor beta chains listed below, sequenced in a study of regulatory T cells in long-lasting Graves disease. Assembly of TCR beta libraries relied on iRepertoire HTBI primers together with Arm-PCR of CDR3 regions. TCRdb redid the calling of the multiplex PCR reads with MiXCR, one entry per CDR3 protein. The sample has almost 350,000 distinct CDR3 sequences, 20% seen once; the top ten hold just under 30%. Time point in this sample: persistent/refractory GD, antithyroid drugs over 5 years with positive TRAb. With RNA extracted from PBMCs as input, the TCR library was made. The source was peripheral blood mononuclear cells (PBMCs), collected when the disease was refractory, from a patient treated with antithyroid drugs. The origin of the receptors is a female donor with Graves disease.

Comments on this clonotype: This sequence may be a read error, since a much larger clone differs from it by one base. This CDR3 is CASSYVPLSSGANVLAF. CDR3 nucleotide sequence: TGTGCCAGCAGTTACGTCCCCCTAAGCTCTGGGGCCAACGTCCTGGCTTTC. This chain links TRBV6-2 or TRBV6-3 with TRBJ2-6; maybe TRBD1 (5 bases). This CDR3 contains 17 residues. Germline values: CDR1 MNHEY, CDR2 SVGEGT.

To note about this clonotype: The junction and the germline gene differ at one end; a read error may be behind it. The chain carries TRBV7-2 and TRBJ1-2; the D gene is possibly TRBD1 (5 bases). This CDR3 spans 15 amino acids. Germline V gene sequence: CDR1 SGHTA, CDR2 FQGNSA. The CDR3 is CASSPGHFGYHGYTF. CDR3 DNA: TGCGCCAGCAGCCCCGGACACTTCGGGTATCATGGCTACACCTTC.

DNA for the CDR3: TGTGCCAGCCTCGGTGCCCACTCCTACGAGCAGTACTTC. Its protein product is CASLGAHSYEQYF. The V call is TRBV6-1, the J call TRBJ2-7; D remains unclear. The CDR3 spans 13 residues. V was trimmed by 8 bases and J by 0 bases, leaving 11 bases between them. Germline V CDR1 and CDR2: MNHNS, SASEGT.

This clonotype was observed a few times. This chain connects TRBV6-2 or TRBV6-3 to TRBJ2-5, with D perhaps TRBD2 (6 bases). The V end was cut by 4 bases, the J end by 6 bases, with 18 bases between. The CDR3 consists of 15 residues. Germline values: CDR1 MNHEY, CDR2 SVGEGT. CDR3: CASSSVRDSLKTQYF. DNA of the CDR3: TGTGCCAGCAGTTCAGTCCGGGACTCCTTGAAGACCCAGTACTTC.

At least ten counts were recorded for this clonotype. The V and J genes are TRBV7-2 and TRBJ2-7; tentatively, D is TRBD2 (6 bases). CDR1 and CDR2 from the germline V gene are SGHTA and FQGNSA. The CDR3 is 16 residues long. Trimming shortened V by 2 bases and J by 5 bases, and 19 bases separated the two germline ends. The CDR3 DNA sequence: TGTGCCAGCAGCTTACTCCCTACCCTGCGGGGCAACGAGCAGTACTTC. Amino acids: CASSLLPTLRGNEQYF.

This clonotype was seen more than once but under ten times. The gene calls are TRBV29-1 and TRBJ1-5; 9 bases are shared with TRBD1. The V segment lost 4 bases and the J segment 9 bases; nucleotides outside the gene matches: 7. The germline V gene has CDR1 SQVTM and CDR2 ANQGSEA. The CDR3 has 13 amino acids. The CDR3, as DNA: TGCAGCGTTGCAACAGGGGGCGATTGGCCCCAGCATTTT. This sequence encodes CSVATGGDWPQHF.

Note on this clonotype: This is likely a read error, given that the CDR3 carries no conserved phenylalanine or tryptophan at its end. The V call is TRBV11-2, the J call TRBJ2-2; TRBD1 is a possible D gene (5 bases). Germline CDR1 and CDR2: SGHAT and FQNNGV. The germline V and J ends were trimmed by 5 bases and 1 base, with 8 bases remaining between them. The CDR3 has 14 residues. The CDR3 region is CASSRTRNTGELFS. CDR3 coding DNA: TGTGCCAGCAGCCGGACAAGGAACACCGGGGAGCTGTTTTCT.

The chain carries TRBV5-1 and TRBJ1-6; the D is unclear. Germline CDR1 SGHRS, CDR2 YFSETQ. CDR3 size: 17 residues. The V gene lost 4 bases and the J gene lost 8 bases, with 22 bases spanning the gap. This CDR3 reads CASSLEPRVIKDSPLHF. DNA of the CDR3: TGCGCCAGCAGCCTGGAGCCCAGAGTAATCAAGGATTCACCCCTCCACTTT.

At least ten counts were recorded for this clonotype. CDR3 nucleotide sequence: TGTGCCAGCAGCTCAGCTACAATGGTGACCCAGTACTTC. Protein product: CASSSATMVTQYF. The rearrangement links TRBV7-9 to TRBJ2-5; unclear D gene. CDR1 and CDR2 (germline): SEHNR, FQNEAQ (reference sequence). This CDR3 contains 13 residues. V was cut by 4 bases and J by 7 bases, with 13 bases left in between.

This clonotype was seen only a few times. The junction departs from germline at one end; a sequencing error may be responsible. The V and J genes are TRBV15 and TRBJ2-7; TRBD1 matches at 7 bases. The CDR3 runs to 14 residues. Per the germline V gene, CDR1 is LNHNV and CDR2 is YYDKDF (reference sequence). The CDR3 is CATSLDRVSYGQYF. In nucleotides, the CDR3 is TGTGCCACCAGCCTAGACAGGGTATCGTACGGGCAGTACTTC. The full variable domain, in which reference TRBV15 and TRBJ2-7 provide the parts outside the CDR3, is DAMVIQNPRYQVTQFGKPVTLSCSQTLNHNVMYWYQQKSSQAPKLLFHYYDKDFNNEADTPDNFQSRRPNTSFCFLDIRSPGLGDTAMYLCATSLDRVSYGQYFGPGTRLTVT.

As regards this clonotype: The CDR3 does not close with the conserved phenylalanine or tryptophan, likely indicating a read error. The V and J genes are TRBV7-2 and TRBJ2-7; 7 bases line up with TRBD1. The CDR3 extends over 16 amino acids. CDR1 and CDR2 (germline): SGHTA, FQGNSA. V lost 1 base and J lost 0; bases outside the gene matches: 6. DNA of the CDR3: TGTGCCAGCAGCTTAGGGACAGGTTATAGCTCCTACGAGCAGTACTCC. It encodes CASSLGTGYSSYEQYS.

As DNA, the CDR3 is TGCAGTGCTAGAGATCTTAGCGGACAAACTCCCGCCTACGAGCAGTACTTC. Translation: CSARDLSGQTPAYEQYF. The rearrangement joins TRBV20-1 to TRBJ2-7; D is possibly TRBD2 (6 bases). The V gene lost 0 bases and the J gene lost 2 bases, with 20 bases spanning the gap. This CDR3 comprises 17 residues. Germline V gives CDR1 DFQATT, CDR2 SNEGSKA (reference sequence).

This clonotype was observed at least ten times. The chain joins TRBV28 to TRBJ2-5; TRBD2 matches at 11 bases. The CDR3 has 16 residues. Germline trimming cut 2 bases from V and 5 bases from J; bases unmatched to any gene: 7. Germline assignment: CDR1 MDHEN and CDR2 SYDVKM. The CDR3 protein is CASSLKLAGEGETQYF. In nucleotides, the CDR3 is TGTGCCAGCAGTTTAAAACTAGCGGGAGAGGGGGAGACCCAGTACTTC.

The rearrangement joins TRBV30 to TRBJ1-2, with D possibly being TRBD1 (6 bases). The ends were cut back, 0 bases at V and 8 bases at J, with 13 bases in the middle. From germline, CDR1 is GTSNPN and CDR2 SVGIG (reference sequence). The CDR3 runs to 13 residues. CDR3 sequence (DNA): TGTGCCTGGAGTGTACTTCAGGGGCAGGGCTACACCTTC. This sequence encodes CAWSVLQGQGYTF.

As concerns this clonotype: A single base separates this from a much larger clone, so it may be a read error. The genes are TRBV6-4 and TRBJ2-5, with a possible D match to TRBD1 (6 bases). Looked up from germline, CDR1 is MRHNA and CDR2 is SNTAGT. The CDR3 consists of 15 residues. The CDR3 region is CAGSYFGTSEETQYF. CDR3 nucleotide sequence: TGTGCCGGCAGTTACTTCGGGACATCCGAAGAGACCCAGTACTTC.

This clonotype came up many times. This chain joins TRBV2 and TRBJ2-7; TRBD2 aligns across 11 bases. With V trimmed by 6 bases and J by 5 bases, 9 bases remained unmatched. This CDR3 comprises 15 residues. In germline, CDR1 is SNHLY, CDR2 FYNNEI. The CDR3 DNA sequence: TGTGCCAGCAGCCCTACTAGCGGGAGTAGAAACGAGCAGTACTTC. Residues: CASSPTSGSRNEQYF.

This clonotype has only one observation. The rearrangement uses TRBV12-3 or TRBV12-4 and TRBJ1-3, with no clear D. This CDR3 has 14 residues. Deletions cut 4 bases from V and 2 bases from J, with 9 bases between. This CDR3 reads CASSYGLAGNTIYF. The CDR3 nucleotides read TGTGCCAGCAGTTACGGCCTGGCTGGAAACACCATATATTTT.

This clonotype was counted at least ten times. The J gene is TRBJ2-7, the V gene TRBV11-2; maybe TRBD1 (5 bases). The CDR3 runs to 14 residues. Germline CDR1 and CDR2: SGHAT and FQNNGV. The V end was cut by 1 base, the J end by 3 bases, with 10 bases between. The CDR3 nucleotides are TGTGCCAGCAGCTTAGTCCCCCAGGGCTACGAGCAGTACTTC. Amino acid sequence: CASSLVPQGYEQYF. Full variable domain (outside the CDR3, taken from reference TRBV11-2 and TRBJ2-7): EAGVAQSPRYKIIEKRQSVAFWCNPISGHATLYWYQQILGQGPKLLIQFQNNGVVDDSQLPKDRFSAERLKGVDSTLKIQPAKLEDSAVYLCASSLVPQGYEQYFGPGTRLTVT.

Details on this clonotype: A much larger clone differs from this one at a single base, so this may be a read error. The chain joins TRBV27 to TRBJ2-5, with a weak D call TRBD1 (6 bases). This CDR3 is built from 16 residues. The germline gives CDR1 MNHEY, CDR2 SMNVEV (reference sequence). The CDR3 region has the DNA TGTGCCAGTGGATCCAGGGGAAACTTGTACCAAGAGACCCCGTACTTC. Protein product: CASGSRGNLYQETPYF.

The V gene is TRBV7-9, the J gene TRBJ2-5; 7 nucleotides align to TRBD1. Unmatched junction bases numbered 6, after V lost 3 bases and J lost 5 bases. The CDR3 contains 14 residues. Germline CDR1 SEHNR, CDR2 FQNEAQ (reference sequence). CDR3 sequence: CASSFMTGSETQYF. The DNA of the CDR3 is TGTGCCAGCAGCTTCATGACAGGGTCGGAGACCCAGTACTTC. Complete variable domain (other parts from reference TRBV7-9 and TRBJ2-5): DTGVSQNPRHKITKRGQNVTFRCDPISEHNRLYWYRQTLGQGPEFLTYFQNEAQLEKSRLLSDRFSAERPKGSFSTLEIQRTEQGDSAMYLCASSFMTGSETQYFGPGTRLLVL.

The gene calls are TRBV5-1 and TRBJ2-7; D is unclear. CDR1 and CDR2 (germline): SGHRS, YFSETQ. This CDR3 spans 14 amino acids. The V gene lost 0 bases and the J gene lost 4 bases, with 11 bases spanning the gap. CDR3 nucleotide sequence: TGCGCCAGCAGCTTGGAGGTTTATTCGTACGAGCAGTACTTC. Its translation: CASSLEVYSYEQYF.

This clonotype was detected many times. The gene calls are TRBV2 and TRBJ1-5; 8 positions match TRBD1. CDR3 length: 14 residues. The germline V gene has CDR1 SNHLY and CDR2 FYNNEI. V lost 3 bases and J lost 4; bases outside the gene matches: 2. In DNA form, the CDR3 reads TGTGCCAGCAGTGAGGACAGGGTAAATCAGCCCCAGCATTTT. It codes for CASSEDRVNQPQHF.

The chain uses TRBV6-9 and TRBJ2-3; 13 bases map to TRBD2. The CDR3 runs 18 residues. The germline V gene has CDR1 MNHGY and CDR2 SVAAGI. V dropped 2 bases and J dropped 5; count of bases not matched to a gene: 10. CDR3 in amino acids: CASSYRTSGRGGLDTQYF. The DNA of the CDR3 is TGTGCCAGCAGTTATCGGACTAGCGGGAGAGGGGGGCTAGATACGCAGTATTTT.

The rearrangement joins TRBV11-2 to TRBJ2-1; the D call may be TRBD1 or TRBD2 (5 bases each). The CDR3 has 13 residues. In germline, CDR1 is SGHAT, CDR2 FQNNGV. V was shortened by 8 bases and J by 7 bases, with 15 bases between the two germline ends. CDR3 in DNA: TGTGCCAGCGGGGCCTGGGCGGGTAATGAGCAGTTCTTC. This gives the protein CASGAWAGNEQFF.

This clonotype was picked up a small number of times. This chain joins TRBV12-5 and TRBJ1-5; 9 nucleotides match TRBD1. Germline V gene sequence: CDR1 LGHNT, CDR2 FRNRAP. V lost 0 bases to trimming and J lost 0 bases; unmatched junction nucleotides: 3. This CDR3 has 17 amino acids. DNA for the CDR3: TGTGCTAGTGGTTTGGTAAGGACAGGGGATAGCAATCAGCCCCAGCATTTT. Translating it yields CASGLVRTGDSNQPQHF.